This TCR beta chain is from a study of shared clonotypes between healthy human individuals. General study points: Clonotype sharing among donors likely depends on sequencing depth.

TCRdb keeps only in-frame clones here, not all; method: immunoSEQ multiplex PCR. The sample yields a few million clones, just over 90% seen once. In the CD4+ fraction, cells were divided into CD45RA+ naive and CD45RA-negative memory subsets. In regard to this clone: Its antigen is not identified.

V dropped 3 bases and J dropped 7 bases, with 6 bases sitting between them. CDR1 is DFQATT, CDR2 SNEGSKA, per germline (reference sequence). The CDR3 extends over 10 amino acids. This clonotype was obtained from a man aged 18 to 30 in good health. Some clones in this sample may be carry-over from other donors' samples. V usage is TRBV20-1 and J usage is TRBJ2-5; D is unresolved. The sequencing input was naive CD4+ T cells from PBMCs. Subset: CD45RA+ positively selected. The CDR3 DNA reads as TGCAGTGCTAGTCTTGGGACCCAGTACTTC. Its protein is CSASLGTQYF.